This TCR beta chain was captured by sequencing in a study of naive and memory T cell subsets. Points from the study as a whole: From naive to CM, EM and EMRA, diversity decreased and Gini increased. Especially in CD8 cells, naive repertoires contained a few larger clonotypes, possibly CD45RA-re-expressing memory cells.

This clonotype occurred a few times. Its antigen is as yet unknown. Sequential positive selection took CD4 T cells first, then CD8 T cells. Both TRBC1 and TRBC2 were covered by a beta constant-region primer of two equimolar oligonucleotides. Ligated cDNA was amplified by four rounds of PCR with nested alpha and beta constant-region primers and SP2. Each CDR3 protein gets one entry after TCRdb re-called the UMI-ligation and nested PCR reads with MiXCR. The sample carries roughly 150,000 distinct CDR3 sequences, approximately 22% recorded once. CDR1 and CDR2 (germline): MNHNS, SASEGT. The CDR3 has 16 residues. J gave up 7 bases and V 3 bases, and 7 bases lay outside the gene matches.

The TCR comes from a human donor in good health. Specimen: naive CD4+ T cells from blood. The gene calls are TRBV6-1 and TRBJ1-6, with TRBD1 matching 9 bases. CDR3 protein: CASSDYRGLLNSPLHF. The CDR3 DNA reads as TGTGCCAGCAGTGACTACAGGGGGCTATTGAATTCACCCCTCCACTTT.